The 13 T cell receptor beta chains reported below all come from one sample, sequenced in a study of blood T cell repertoires in COVID-19. Produced via immunoSEQ multiplex PCR; TCRdb's table is partial and in-frame only. The data show tens of thousands of clones, approximately 90% seen once. The source material was peripheral blood. The source is a human donor with active COVID-19. The donor label of this sample is uncertain.

In its sample, this clone was seen a few times. J is TRBJ2-7 and V is TRBV3-1 (or the pseudogene TRBV3-2); D perhaps matches TRBD2 (5 bases). V was clipped by 0 bases and J by 4 bases, with 13 bases between them. Germline loops: CDR1 LGHDT, CDR2 YNNKEL (reference sequence). The CDR3 is made up of 15 amino acids. Here the CDR3 reads CASSQDPASPYEQYF. The CDR3 DNA follows: TGTGCCAGCAGCCAAGATCCGGCTAGCCCGTACGAGCAGTACTTC.

The chain has TRBV5-5 and TRBJ2-7; 7 bases map to TRBD2. CDR3 length equals 14 residues. The germline V gene encodes CDR1 SGHKS and CDR2 YYEKEE (reference sequence). V was pared by 0 bases and J by 0 bases, with 0 bases of the junction left unmatched. The CDR3: CASSLGDYSYEQYF. For the CDR3, the DNA is TGTGCCAGCAGCTTGGGGGACTACTCCTACGAGCAGTACTTC.

This clone was seen once. This chain connects TRBV10-3 to TRBJ2-5; D is possibly TRBD2 (6 bases). This CDR3 spans 15 amino acids. Germline CDR1 and CDR2: ENHRY and SYGVKD. Deletions cut 3 bases from V and 3 bases from J, with 14 bases between. In nucleotides, the CDR3 is TGTGCCATCAGTGATGGCGGGGTTAGGGAAGAGACCCAGTACTTC. It is translated as CAISDGGVREETQYF.

The chain combines TRBV7-9 with TRBJ2-1; TRBD2 matches at 9 bases. Per germline, CDR1 SEHNR and CDR2 FQNEAQ (reference sequence). V shed 7 bases and J 2 bases; nucleotides not matched to a gene: 9. There are 16 residues in the CDR3. This CDR3 reads CASTLLSGGPYNEQFF. The CDR3 DNA sequence: TGTGCCAGCACCCTATTAAGCGGGGGGCCCTACAATGAGCAGTTCTTC.

A single count supports this clone. The chain is built from TRBV14 and TRBJ1-1; D perhaps matches TRBD1 (6 bases). The CDR3 is 14 amino acids. Germline CDR1 is SGHDN and CDR2 is FVKESK. Trimming took 5 bases from V and 1 from J, leaving 11 bases between them. This CDR3 is CASSFLQGNTEAFF. Written as DNA, the CDR3 is TGTGCCAGCAGCTTCTTACAGGGGAACACTGAAGCTTTCTTT.

The CDR3 sequence: CASRLSATDTQYF. CDR3 bases: TGTGCCAGCAGATTAAGCGCGACAGATACGCAGTATTTT. The V gene is TRBV7-2, the J gene TRBJ2-3, with no clear D. Trimming removed 6 bases from V and 3 bases from J, with 10 bases in between. This CDR3 has 13 amino acids. The V gene's germline CDR1 is SGHTA and CDR2 FQGNSA.

The chain carries TRBV10-3 and TRBJ2-5, with 7 positions matching TRBD1. The CDR3 sequence is 14 residues long. Germline V CDR1 and CDR2: ENHRY, SYGVKD. Trimming cost V 4 bases and J 3 bases; bases outside gene matches: 5. The CDR3 region has the DNA TGTGCCATCAGTGCTCGGCAGGGGGAAGAGACCCAGTACTTC. Translation gives CAISARQGEETQYF.

For the CDR3, the DNA is TGTGCCAGCAGCCCGGGACAGGGGACAGATACGCAGTATTTT. Translation: CASSPGQGTDTQYF. The J gene is TRBJ2-3, the V gene TRBV6-5; 10 nucleotides line up with TRBD1. V was clipped by 6 bases and J by 3 bases; unmatched bases: 3. Germline V CDR1 and CDR2: MNHEY, SVGAGI. The CDR3 is made up of 14 amino acids.

The CDR3 DNA sequence: TGTGCCAGCAGCCCCGGGTGGCGGGAGAGCAATGAGCAGTTCTTC. This codes for CASSPGWRESNEQFF. This chain uses TRBV3-1 (or the pseudogene TRBV3-2) with TRBJ2-1; 7 bases fit TRBD2. CDR1 and CDR2 from the germline V gene are LGHDT and YNNKEL (reference sequence). V was pared by 4 bases and J by 6 bases, with 9 bases of the junction left unmatched. There are 15 residues in the CDR3.

The V and J genes are TRBV4-2 and TRBJ2-5; 8 nucleotides match TRBD1. V trimming: 1 base; J trimming: 5 bases; junction bases outside the gene matches: 9. Germline values: CDR1 LGHNA, CDR2 YNFKEQ. This CDR3 comprises 16 residues. CDR3: CASSQVGAGGRETQYF. The DNA for the CDR3 is TGTGCCAGCAGCCAAGTAGGTGCAGGGGGCCGGGAGACCCAGTACTTC.

The chain links TRBV5-8 to TRBJ1-5, with no clear D. Germline CDR1 SGHTS, CDR2 YDEGEE. V was cut by 5 bases and J by 6 bases, with 12 bases left in between. The CDR3 covers 13 residues. The CDR3 reads CASRAISFQPQHF. DNA for the CDR3: TGTGCCAGCAGGGCAATTTCGTTTCAGCCCCAGCATTTT.

The V gene is TRBV19, the J gene TRBJ2-2; D is perhaps TRBD1 (6 bases). CDR1 and CDR2 from the germline V gene are LNHDA and SQIVND (reference sequence). The CDR3 totals 14 residues. Trimming left V 6 bases short and J 6 bases short, with 14 bases between. Written as DNA, the CDR3 is TGTGCCAGTAGAACAGGGACCGGGGCCGGGGAGCTGTTTTTT. Its translation: CASRTGTGAGELFF.

The V gene is TRBV7-9, the J gene TRBJ2-3, with a tentative D call TRBD2 (6 bases). V lost 8 bases and J lost 3, with 12 bases in between. This CDR3 spans 13 amino acids. CDR1 and CDR2 from the germline V gene are SEHNR and FQNEAQ (reference sequence). For the CDR3, the DNA is TGTGCCAGCGCCCGGGGAGGAACAGATACGCAGTATTTT. Its protein is CASARGGTDTQYF.